This T cell receptor (beta chain) originates from a study of T cells in Graves' hyperthyroidism and ophthalmopathy. Study details: Peripheral blood collection took place at initial diagnosis, before any treatment.

Amplification targeted TCR beta CDR3 regions from RNA transcripts. Primed by the HTBI set, a first-round RT-PCR was run on the TCR CDR3. TCRdb reprocessed the multiplex PCR reads with MiXCR, giving one entry per CDR3 protein. The sample consists of approximately 330,000 distinct CDR3 sequences, roughly 13% of them appearing once. Uncontrolled infections, other autoimmune diseases, pregnancy or lactation led to exclusion of patients. The CDR3 is 14 amino acids. V was clipped by 0 bases and J by 8 bases, with 11 bases between them. Study-level points and caveats: Ophthalmopathy was model-predicted a median approximately six months pre-onset.

The sample holds many counts of this clonotype. The antigen remains unidentified. V gene TRBV12-3 or TRBV12-4 combines with J gene TRBJ2-1; D uncertain. Sample: blood. This clonotype was obtained from a woman in her 40s with Graves' ophthalmopathy. The CDR3 loop is CASSLALSRDEQFF. The CDR3 region has the DNA TGTGCCAGCAGTTTAGCGCTGTCGCGCGATGAGCAGTTCTTC.